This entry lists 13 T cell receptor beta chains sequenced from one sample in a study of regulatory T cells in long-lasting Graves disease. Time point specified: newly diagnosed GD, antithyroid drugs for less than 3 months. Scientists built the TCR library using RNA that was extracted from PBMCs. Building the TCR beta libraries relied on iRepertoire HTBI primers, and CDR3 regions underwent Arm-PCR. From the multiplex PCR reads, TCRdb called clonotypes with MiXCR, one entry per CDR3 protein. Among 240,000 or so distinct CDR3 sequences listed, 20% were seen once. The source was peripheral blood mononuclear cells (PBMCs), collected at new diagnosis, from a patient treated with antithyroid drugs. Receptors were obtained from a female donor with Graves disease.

CDR3 in amino acids: CASSRKSSYEQYF. The CDR3 DNA reads TGTGCCAGTAGTAGGAAGAGCTCCTACGAGCAGTACTTC. The V gene is TRBV19, the J gene TRBJ2-7; D uncertain. The germline V gene encodes CDR1 LNHDA and CDR2 SQIVND (reference sequence). There are 13 residues in the CDR3. The germline V and J ends were trimmed by 4 bases and 0 bases, with 7 bases remaining between them.

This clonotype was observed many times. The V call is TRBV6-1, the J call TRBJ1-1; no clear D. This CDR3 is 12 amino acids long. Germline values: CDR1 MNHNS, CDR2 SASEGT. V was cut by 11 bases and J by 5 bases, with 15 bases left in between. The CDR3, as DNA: TGTGCCGGAACTAGGGAGGGTACTGAAGCTTTCTTT. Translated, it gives CAGTREGTEAFF.

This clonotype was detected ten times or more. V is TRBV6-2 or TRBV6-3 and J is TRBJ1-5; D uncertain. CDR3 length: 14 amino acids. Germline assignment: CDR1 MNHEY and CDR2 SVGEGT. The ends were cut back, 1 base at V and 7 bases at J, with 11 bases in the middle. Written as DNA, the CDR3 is TGTGCCAGCAGTTACTTTCACGCCAGGCAGCCCCAGCATTTT. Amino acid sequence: CASSYFHARQPQHF.

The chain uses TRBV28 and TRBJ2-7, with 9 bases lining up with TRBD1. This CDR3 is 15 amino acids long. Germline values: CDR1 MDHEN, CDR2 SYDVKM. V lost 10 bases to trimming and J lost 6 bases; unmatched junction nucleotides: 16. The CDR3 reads CAIRTGQGTRGEQYF. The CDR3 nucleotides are TGTGCCATTAGGACCGGACAGGGGACCAGAGGCGAGCAGTACTTC.

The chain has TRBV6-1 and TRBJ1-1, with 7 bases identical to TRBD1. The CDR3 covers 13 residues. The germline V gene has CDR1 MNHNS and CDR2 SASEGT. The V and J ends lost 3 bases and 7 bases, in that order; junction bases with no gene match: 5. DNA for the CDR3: TGTGCCAGCAGTGACCGGGACAGCCATGAAGCTTTCTTT. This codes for CASSDRDSHEAFF.

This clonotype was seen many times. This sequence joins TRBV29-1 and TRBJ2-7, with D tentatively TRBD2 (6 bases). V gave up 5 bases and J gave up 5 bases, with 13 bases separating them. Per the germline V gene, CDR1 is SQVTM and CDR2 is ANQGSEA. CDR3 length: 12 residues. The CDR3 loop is CSVNSGAHEQYF. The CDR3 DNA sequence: TGCAGCGTTAATTCGGGAGCCCACGAGCAGTACTTC.

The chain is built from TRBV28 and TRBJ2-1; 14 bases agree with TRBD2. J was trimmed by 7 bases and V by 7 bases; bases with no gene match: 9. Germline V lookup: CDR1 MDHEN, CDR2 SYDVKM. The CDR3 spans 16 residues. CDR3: CASIQTSGGVINEQFF. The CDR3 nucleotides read TGTGCCAGCATTCAGACTAGCGGGGGGGTTATTAATGAGCAGTTCTTC.

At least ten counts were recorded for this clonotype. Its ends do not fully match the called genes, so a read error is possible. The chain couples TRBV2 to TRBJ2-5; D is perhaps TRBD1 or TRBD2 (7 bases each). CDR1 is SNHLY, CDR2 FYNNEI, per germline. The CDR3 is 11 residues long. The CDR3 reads CDSRGGETQYF. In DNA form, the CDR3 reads TGTGACAGCAGGGGGGGCGAGACCCAGTACTTC.

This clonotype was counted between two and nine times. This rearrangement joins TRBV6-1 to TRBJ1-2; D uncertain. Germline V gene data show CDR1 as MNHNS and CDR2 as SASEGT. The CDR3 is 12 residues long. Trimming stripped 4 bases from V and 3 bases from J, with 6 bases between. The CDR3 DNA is TGTGCCAGCAGTGCCGGGGACTATGGCTACACCTTC. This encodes CASSAGDYGYTF.

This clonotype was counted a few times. The CDR3 nucleotides read TGTGCCAGCAGTTTATCGGAGGCTTCAGATACGCAGTATTTT. Translated, it gives CASSLSEASDTQYF. The genes are TRBV27 and TRBJ2-3; tentatively, D is TRBD2 (5 bases). Per the germline V gene, CDR1 is MNHEY and CDR2 is SMNVEV (reference sequence). CDR3 length equals 14 residues. V was clipped by 0 bases and J by 4 bases, with 8 bases between them.

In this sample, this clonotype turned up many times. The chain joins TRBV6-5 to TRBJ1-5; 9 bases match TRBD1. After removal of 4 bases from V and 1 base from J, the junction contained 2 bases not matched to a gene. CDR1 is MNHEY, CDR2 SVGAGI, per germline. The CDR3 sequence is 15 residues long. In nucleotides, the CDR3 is TGTGCCAGCAGTTGGGGACAGGGCAGCAATCAGCCCCAGCATTTT. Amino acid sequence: CASSWGQGSNQPQHF.

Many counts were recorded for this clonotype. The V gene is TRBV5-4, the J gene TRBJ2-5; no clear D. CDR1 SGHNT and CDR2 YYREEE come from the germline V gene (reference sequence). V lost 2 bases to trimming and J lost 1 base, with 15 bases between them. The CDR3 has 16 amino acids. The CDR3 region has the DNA TGTGCCAGCAGCTTAGACCTTCCGAGTGGCCAAGAGACCCAGTACTTC. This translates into CASSLDLPSGQETQYF. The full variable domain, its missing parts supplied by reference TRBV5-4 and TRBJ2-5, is ETGVTQSPTHLIKTRGQQVTLRCSSQSGHNTVSWYQQALGQGPQFIFQYYREEENGRGNFPPRFSGLQFPNYSSELNVNALELDDSALYLCASSLDLPSGQETQYFGPGTRLLVL.

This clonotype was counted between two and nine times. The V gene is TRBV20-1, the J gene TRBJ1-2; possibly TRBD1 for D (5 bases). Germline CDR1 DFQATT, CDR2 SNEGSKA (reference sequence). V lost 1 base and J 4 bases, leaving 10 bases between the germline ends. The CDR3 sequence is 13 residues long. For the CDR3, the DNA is TGCAGTGCTAGAGTGGGACGCTTCTATGGCTACACCTTC. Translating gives CSARVGRFYGYTF.